This T cell receptor (beta chain) was captured in a study of T cells in localized non-small cell lung cancer. Of note for this clone: What it binds is unknown.

This CDR3 contains 15 residues. Germline CDR1 SGHDT, CDR2 YYEEEE. Trimming shortened V by 4 bases and J by 3 bases, and 16 bases separated the two germline ends. Some clones are missing from TCRdb's copy, which holds only in-frame ones; the method was immunoSEQ multiplex PCR. This sample has 100,000 to 150,000 clones, with roughly 90% found just once. Notes on the study in general: Appearing in adjacent lung were a median about 50 of the top 100 tumor clones.

V and J are TRBV5-6 and TRBJ2-5; TRBD2 might be the D (6 bases). This TCR came from a female donor at least 60 years old with stage I lung adenocarcinoma. The sequences come from peripheral blood, collected before any cancer treatment. CDR3 sequence: CASSRVGREEETQYF. The CDR3 DNA follows: TGTGCCAGCAGCCGGGTCGGGCGGGAAGAAGAGACCCAGTACTTC.